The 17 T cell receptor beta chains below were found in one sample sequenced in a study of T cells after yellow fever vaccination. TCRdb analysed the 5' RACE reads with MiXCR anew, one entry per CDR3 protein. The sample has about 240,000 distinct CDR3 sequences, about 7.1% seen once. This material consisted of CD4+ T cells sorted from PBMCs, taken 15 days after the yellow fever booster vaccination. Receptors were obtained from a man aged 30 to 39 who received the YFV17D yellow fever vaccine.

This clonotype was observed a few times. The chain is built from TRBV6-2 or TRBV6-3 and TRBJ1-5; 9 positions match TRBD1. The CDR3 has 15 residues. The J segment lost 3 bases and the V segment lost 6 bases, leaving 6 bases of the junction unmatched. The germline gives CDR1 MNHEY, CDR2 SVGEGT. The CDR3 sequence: CASSRQGGLNQPQHF. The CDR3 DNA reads TGTGCCAGCAGCCGACAGGGGGGCCTCAATCAGCCCCAGCATTTT.

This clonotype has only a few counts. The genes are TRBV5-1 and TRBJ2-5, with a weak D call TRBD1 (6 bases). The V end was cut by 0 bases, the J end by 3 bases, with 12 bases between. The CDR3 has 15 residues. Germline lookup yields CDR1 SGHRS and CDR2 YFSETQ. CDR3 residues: CASSLEGGQKETQYF. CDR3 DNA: TGCGCCAGCAGCTTGGAGGGTGGACAGAAAGAGACCCAGTACTTC.

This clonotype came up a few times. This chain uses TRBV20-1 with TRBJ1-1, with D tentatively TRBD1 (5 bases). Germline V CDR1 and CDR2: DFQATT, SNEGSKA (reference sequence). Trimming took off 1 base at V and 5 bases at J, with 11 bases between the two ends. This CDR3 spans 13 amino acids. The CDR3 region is CSARVGTETEAFF. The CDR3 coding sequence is TGCAGTGCTAGAGTAGGGACCGAGACTGAAGCTTTCTTT.

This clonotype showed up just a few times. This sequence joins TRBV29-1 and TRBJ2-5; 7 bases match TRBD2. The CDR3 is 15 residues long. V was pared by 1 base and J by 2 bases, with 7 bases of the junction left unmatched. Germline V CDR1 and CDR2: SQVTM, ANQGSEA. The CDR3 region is CSVEGVREWQETQYF. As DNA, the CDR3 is TGCAGCGTTGAAGGGGTGCGGGAGTGGCAAGAGACCCAGTACTTC.

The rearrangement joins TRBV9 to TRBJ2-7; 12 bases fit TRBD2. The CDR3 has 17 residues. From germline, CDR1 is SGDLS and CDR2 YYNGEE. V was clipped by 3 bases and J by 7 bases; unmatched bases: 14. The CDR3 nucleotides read TGTGCCAGCAGCGCGGGGGCGGGACTAGCGGGTCTGGGTGAGCAGTACTTC. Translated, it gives CASSAGAGLAGLGEQYF.

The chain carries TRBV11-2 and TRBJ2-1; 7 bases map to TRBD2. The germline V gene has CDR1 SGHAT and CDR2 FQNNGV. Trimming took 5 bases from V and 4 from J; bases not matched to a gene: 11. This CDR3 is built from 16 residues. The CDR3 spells CASSRRGAGLYNEQFF. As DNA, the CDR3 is TGTGCCAGCAGCCGCCGGGGAGCGGGGCTGTACAATGAGCAGTTCTTC.

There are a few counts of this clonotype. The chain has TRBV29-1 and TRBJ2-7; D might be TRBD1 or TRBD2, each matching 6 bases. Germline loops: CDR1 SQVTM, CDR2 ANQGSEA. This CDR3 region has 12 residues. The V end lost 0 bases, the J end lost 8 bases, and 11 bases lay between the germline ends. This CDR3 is CSVEDTGAKQYF. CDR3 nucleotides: TGCAGCGTTGAAGATACGGGGGCAAAGCAGTACTTC.

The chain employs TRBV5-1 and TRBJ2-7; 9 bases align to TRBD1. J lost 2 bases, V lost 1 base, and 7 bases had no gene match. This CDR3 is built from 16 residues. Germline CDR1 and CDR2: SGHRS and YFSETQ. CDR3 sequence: CASSLLGTGQTYEQYF. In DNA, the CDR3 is TGCGCCAGCAGCTTGCTCGGGACAGGGCAGACCTACGAGCAGTACTTC.

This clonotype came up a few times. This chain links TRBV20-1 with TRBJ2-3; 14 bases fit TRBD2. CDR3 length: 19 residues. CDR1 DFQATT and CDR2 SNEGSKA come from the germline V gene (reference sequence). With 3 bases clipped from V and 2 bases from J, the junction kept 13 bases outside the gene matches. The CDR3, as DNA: TGCAGTGCTAGGGGGACTAGCGGGAGTGTCACAGCTGCCACAGATACGCAGTATTTT. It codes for CSARGTSGSVTAATDTQYF.

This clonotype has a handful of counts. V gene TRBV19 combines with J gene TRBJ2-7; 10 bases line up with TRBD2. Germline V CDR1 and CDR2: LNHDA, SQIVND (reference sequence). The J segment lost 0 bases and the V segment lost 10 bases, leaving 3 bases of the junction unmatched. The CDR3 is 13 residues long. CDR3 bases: TGTGCCACCGGGACTAGCGTCTCCTACGAGCAGTACTTC. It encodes CATGTSVSYEQYF.

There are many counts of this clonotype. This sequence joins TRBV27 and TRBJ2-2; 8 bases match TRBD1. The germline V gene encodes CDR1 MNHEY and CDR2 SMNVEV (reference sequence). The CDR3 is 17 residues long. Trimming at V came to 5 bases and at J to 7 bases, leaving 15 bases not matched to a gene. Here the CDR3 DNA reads TGTGCCAGCAGTGGGTCCGAAACAGGGGGGTTAGGCGGGGAGCTGTTTTTT. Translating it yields CASSGSETGGLGGELFF.

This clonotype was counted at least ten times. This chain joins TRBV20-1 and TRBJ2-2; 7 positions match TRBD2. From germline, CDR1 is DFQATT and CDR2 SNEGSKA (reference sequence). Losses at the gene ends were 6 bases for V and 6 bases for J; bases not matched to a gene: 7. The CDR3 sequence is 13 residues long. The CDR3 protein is CSALLASAGELFF. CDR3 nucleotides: TGCAGTGCCCTACTAGCGAGTGCCGGGGAGCTGTTTTTT.

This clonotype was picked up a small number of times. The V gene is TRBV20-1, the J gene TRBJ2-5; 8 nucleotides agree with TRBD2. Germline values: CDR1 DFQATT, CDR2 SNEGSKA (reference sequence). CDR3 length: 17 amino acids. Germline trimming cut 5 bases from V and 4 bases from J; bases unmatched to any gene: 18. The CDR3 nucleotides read TGCAGTGCTCCGCCGGGGGGGAGTGGCGGTACGGCAGAGACCCAGTACTTC. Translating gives CSAPPGGSGGTAETQYF.

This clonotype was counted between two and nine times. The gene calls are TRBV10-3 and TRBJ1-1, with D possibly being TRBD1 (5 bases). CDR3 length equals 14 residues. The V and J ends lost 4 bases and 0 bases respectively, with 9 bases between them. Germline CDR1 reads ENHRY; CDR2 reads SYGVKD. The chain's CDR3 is CAISGGSMNTEAFF. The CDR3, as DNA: TGTGCCATCAGTGGGGGCAGCATGAACACTGAAGCTTTCTTT.

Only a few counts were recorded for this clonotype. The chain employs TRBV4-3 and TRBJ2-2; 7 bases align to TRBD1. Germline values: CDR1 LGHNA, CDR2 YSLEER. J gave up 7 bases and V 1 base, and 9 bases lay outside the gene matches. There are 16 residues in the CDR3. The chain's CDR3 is CASSQAQTGSGGELFF. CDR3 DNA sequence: TGCGCCAGCAGCCAAGCACAGACAGGGTCAGGCGGGGAGCTGTTTTTT.

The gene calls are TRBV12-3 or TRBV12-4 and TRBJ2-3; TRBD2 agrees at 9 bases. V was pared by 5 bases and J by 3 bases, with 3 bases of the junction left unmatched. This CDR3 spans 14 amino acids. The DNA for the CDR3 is TGTGCCAGCAGTCGCGGGAGGGATACAGATACGCAGTATTTT. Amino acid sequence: CASSRGRDTDTQYF.

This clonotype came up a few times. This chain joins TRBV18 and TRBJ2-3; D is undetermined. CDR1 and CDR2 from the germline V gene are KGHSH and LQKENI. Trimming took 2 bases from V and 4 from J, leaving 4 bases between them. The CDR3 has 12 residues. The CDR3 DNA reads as TGTGCCAGCTCACCAGAGGCAGATACGCAGTATTTT. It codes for CASSPEADTQYF.